This TCR beta chain came from a study of T cell responses to AZD1222 COVID-19 vaccine. Background on the study: Combined were second doses at about 4 or about 12 weeks. Study results and limitations: White British donors predominated, females outnumbered males, and clonal diversity was possibly underestimated. Two AZD1222 administrations were followed by greater Spike-specific TCR breadth and depth. Repertoire collection took place solely once the T cell response had peaked.

Sequenced by immunoSEQ multiplex PCR; TCRdb stores in-frame clones only, minus some. The top ten hold about 8.4% of the sample, which has approximately 90,000 clones, 90% seen once. With regard to this clone: The antigen is unknown. Within the sample, other DNA sequences also encode this same CDR3.

The V and J ends lost 3 bases and 0 bases respectively, with 6 bases between them. CDR1 and CDR2 (germline): SGHTA, FQGNSA. This CDR3 comprises 15 residues. The specimen comprised peripheral blood, sampled on day 0 of AZD1222 vaccination. This rearrangement joins TRBV7-2 to TRBJ2-6; D not resolved. The TCR sequence derives from an adult in good health. The DNA for the CDR3 is TGTGCCAGCAGCTTGAGGAGCTCTGGGGCCAACGTCCTGACTTTC. Encoded protein: CASSLRSSGANVLTF.